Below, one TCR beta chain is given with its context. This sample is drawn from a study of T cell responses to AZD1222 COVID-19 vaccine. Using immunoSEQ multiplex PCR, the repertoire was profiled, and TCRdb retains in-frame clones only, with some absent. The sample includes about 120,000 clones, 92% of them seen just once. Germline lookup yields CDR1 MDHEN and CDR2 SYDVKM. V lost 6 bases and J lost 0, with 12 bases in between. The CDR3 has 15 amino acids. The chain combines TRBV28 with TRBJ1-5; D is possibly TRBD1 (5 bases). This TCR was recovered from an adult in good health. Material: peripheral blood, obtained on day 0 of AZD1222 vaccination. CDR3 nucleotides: TGTGCCAGCAGCACCTCACAGGTTAGCAATCAGCCCCAGCATTTT. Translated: CASSTSQVSNQPQHF.